A selection of T cell receptor beta chains follows, all from one sample in a study of technical replicates of blood from several donors. The method was immunoSEQ multiplex PCR; TCRdb's version includes in-frame clones alone and lacks a portion of them. The data show roughly 85,000 clones, approximately 95% seen once. The sample was T cells isolated from PBMCs. The receptors originated from a human donor in good health. Each CDR3 is given without its conserved first and last residue. D genes are given only for firm matches.

>TRBV5-1|.|TRBJ2-3
ASSPLLHTDTQY
>TRBV30|.|TRBJ2-1
AWSAQDNEQF
>TRBV5-6|.|TRBJ2-1
ASSLSGGQF
>TRBV29-1|.|TRBJ2-3
SVGGDSADTQY
>TRBV4-1|.|TRBJ2-3
ASSQVESGHTSTDTQY
>TRBV28|.|TRBJ2-7
ASSFETGFLG
>TRBV18|TRBD1|TRBJ1-1
ASSPGQARNTEAF
>TRBV18|TRBD2|TRBJ2-5
ASSPLGEGETQY
>TRBV5-1|.|TRBJ2-5
ASSLAGLTGQETQY
>TRBV20-1|.|TRBJ2-1
SARGPLEQF
>TRBV7-2|.|TRBJ2-3
ASSLVFSLVTDTQY
>TRBV27|TRBD1|TRBJ1-2
ASPPLDRANYGYT
>TRBV7-9|TRBD1|TRBJ1-2
ASSPGQGRNYGYT
>TRBV4-1|TRBD2|TRBJ2-7
ASSPPPLRQRGTYEQY
>TRBV30|TRBD1|TRBJ1-6
AWSVEGFRGREESPLH
>TRBV10-3|.|TRBJ1-4
AISDRVKENEKLF
>TRBV27|.|TRBJ2-7
ASSLTAGATYEQY
>TRBV19|.|TRBJ2-1
ASSIVGAEQF
>TRBV7-8|.|TRBJ1-2
ASSLELQGISYGYT
>TRBV2|TRBD1|TRBJ1-1
ASRGTGILAEAF
>TRBV5-6|.|TRBJ2-3
ASSPTGADTQY
>TRBV19|.|TRBJ1-5
ASSIEGRSGQPQH
>TRBV30|.|TRBJ1-2
AWSSPRTENGYT
>TRBV28|TRBD1|TRBJ2-7
ASSPMIGTGTINDEQY